The TCR beta chain under discussion was sequenced for a study of OX40 agonist ivuxolimab in advanced cancers. This CDR3 is 15 amino acids long. Germline assignment: CDR1 SGHTA and CDR2 FQGTGA. The junction had 4 bases not matched to a gene; V was cut back by 5 bases and J by 2 bases. The table came from immunoSEQ multiplex PCR; TCRdb's copy has only in-frame clones and leaves some out. The profile shows 60,000 or so clones, around 87% of them singletons. This clone was counted between two and nine times. The chain joins TRBV7-3 to TRBJ2-3; 10 nucleotides agree with TRBD2. This receptor was obtained from an adult with an advanced solid tumor such as melanoma, head and neck, liver or kidney cancer. The sequences come from CD4+ or CD8+ T cells sorted from blood, collected in a trial of the OX40 agonist ivuxolimab. Here the CDR3 reads CASSTGTSDTDTQYF. CDR3 nucleotides: TGTGCCAGCAGCACTGGGACTAGCGACACAGATACGCAGTATTTT.